These 17 T cell receptor beta chains share one sample of origin, sequenced in a study of T cell repertoires in cytomegalovirus infection. TCRdb ran MiXCR on the reads and lists one entry per CDR3 protein. The data contain around 240,000 distinct CDR3 sequences, roughly 22% of them singletons. The sequencing sample was made of CD8+ T cells from PBMCs. The receptor source for this set is a human donor in good health (CMV status not recorded). Some clones in this sample may be carry-over from other donors' samples.

The rearrangement uses TRBV28 and TRBJ2-4; 7 bases are a match to TRBD1. The CDR3 runs to 18 residues. V was clipped by 3 bases and J by 0 bases; unmatched bases: 11. CDR1 is MDHEN, CDR2 SYDVKM, per germline. CDR3 sequence reads: CASSFPSDRMIAKNIQYF. The DNA of the CDR3 is TGTGCCAGCAGTTTTCCCTCGGACAGGATGATAGCCAAAAACATTCAGTACTTC. Drawing the rest from reference TRBV28 and TRBJ2-4, the complete variable domain is DVKVTQSSRYLVKRTGEKVFLECVQDMDHENMFWYRQDPGLGLRLIYFSYDVKMKEKGDIPEGYSVSREKKERFSLILESASTNQTSMYLCASSFPSDRMIAKNIQYFGAGTRLSVL.

This clonotype was seen more than once but under ten times. The CDR3 sequence: CASSASGFYNEQFF. In nucleotides, the CDR3 is TGTGCCAGCAGCGCGAGCGGTTTCTACAATGAGCAGTTCTTC. The rearrangement uses TRBV9 and TRBJ2-1, with D perhaps TRBD2 (5 bases). This CDR3 contains 14 residues. V shed 3 bases and J shed 3 bases, with 10 bases lying between them. Germline CDR1 and CDR2: SGDLS and YYNGEE. The variable domain in full, completed from reference TRBV9 and TRBJ2-1, reads DSGVTQTPKHLITATGQRVTLRCSPRSGDLSVYWYQQSLDQGLQFLIQYYNGEERAKGNILERFSAQQFPDLHSELNLSSLELGDSALYFCASSASGFYNEQFFGPGTRLTVL.

The V and J genes are TRBV9 and TRBJ1-2, with unresolved D. This CDR3 region has 14 residues. V lost 3 bases to trimming and J lost 4 bases, with 13 bases between them. Germline V gives CDR1 SGDLS, CDR2 YYNGEE. The CDR3 bases are TGTGCCAGCAGCGCAATGAGGGAGCCCTATGGCTACACCTTC. Protein sequence: CASSAMREPYGYTF.

The chain couples TRBV2 to TRBJ2-3; D gene ambiguous. Trimming stripped 1 base from V and 2 bases from J, with 7 bases between. The CDR3 covers 14 residues. Germline assignment: CDR1 SNHLY and CDR2 FYNNEI. CDR3 region: CASSEEPDTDTQYF. The CDR3 DNA reads TGTGCCAGCAGTGAAGAGCCCGACACAGATACGCAGTATTTT.

This clonotype was seen many times. The chain is built from TRBV2 and TRBJ2-2, with D possibly matching TRBD1 (5 bases). This CDR3 contains 17 residues. The germline CDR1 and CDR2 sequences are SNHLY and FYNNEI. Trimming took off 3 bases at V and 1 base at J, with 15 bases between the two ends. The CDR3 reads CASSDSRGRGNTGELFF. The DNA for the CDR3 is TGTGCCAGCAGTGATTCAAGGGGAAGGGGGAACACCGGGGAGCTGTTTTTT.

This clonotype came up a few times. The gene calls are TRBV15 and TRBJ2-3; D remains unclear. Between the trimmed V and J ends, which lost 2 bases and 6 bases, there was a span of 9 bases. The V gene's germline CDR1 is LNHNV and CDR2 YYDKDF (reference sequence). The CDR3 has 13 residues. CDR3 residues: CATSRFSGDTQYF. In DNA, the CDR3 is TGTGCCACCAGCAGATTCTCCGGTGATACGCAGTATTTT.

This rearrangement joins TRBV15 to TRBJ1-2; TRBD1 matches at 9 bases. Trimming took 4 bases from V and 6 from J; bases not matched to a gene: 9. The CDR3 has 15 residues. CDR1 and CDR2 from the germline V gene are LNHNV and YYDKDF (reference sequence). This CDR3 reads CATSTGTGTLDGYTF. As DNA, the CDR3 is TGTGCCACCAGCACAGGGACAGGGACTTTGGATGGCTACACCTTC.

Remarks on this clonotype: Just one base apart from a much larger clone, this may be a read error. This chain joins TRBV18 and TRBJ2-1, with a tentative D call TRBD2 (7 bases). V was cut by 0 bases and J by 3 bases, with 15 bases left in between. This CDR3 is built from 17 residues. In germline, CDR1 is KGHSH, CDR2 LQKENI. The CDR3 here is CASSPPGSGGFYNEQFF. In DNA, the CDR3 is TGTGCCAGCTCACCACCGGGTTCGGGGGGCTTCTACAATGAGCAGTTCTTC.

This chain connects TRBV28 to TRBJ1-5; 7 bases are shared with TRBD1. The CDR3 totals 12 residues. CDR1 is MDHEN, CDR2 SYDVKM, per germline. Trimming cost V 11 bases and J 6 bases; bases outside gene matches: 7. In nucleotides, the CDR3 is TGTGCCTCGGGAGGGGGCGTTCAGCCCCAGCATTTT. It yields the protein CASGGGVQPQHF.

The gene calls are TRBV12-3 or TRBV12-4 and TRBJ1-2, with D unclear. The V end was cut by 5 bases, the J end by 8 bases, with 18 bases between. The length of the CDR3 is 14 residues. The CDR3 sequence: CASSLRTGMVGYTF. The CDR3 region has the DNA TGTGCCAGCAGTCTACGGACGGGGATGGTCGGCTACACCTTC.

This chain links TRBV20-1 with TRBJ1-1; D remains unclear. Deletions cut 3 bases from V and 6 bases from J, with 11 bases between. The CDR3 runs to 12 residues. Germline lookup yields CDR1 DFQATT and CDR2 SNEGSKA (reference sequence). In nucleotides, the CDR3 is TGCAGTGCTAGGGATCAAATCCCTGAAGCTTTCTTT. Amino acids: CSARDQIPEAFF.

This clonotype has ten or more counts. The rearrangement joins TRBV7-2 to TRBJ1-5; the match to TRBD1 covers 8 bases. V was pared by 6 bases and J by 0 bases, with 4 bases of the junction left unmatched. The germline gives CDR1 SGHTA, CDR2 FQGNSA. The CDR3 spans 15 residues. The CDR3 sequence is CASRSTGDSNQPQHF. DNA of the CDR3: TGTGCCAGCAGATCGACAGGGGATAGCAATCAGCCCCAGCATTTT.

Only a few counts were recorded for this clonotype. This CDR3 reads CASSQDGTGRTDTQYF. CDR3 DNA sequence: TGCGCCAGCAGCCAAGATGGTACAGGACGCACAGATACGCAGTATTTT. V is TRBV4-1 and J is TRBJ2-3; D perhaps matches TRBD1 (5 bases). The CDR3 is made up of 16 amino acids. V was pared by 0 bases and J by 1 base, with 11 bases between. Germline V CDR1 and CDR2: MGHRA, YSYEKL.

The chain recombines TRBV2 with TRBJ2-7; no reliable D call. The CDR3 spans 12 residues. V lost 9 bases and J 1 base, leaving 10 bases between the germline ends. Germline assignment: CDR1 SNHLY and CDR2 FYNNEI. The CDR3 region is CARSGRSYEQYF. CDR3 nucleotide sequence: TGTGCCAGATCGGGTCGTTCCTACGAGCAGTACTTC. The variable domain in full, with the rest retrieved from reference TRBV2 and TRBJ2-7, is EPEVTQTPSHQVTQMGQEVILRCVPISNHLYFYWYRQILGQKVEFLVSFYNNEISEKSEIFDDQFSVERPDGSNFTLKIRSTKLEDSAMYFCARSGRSYEQYFGPGTRLTVT.

This chain joins TRBV25-1 and TRBJ1-5, with D hard to call. Per the germline V gene, CDR1 is MGHDK and CDR2 is SYGVNS. The germline V and J ends were trimmed by 6 bases and 7 bases, with 16 bases remaining between them. The length of the CDR3 is 14 residues. In DNA, the CDR3 is TGTGCCAGCAGGGCCCACGGAGGGCAACAGCCCCAGCATTTT. Residues: CASRAHGGQQPQHF. Based on the CDR3 plus reference TRBV25-1 and TRBJ1-5, the full variable domain is EADIYQTPRYLVIGTGKKITLECSQTMGHDKMYWYQQDPGMELHLIHYSYGVNSTEKGDLSSESTVSRIRTEHFPLTLESARPSHTSQYLCASRAHGGQQPQHFGDGTRLSIL.

This clonotype was detected many times. The J gene is TRBJ2-1, the V gene TRBV7-6, with TRBD2 as a possible D gene (5 bases). V dropped 3 bases and J dropped 10 bases, with 13 bases sitting between them. Germline CDR1 SGHVS, CDR2 FNYEAQ. The CDR3 is made up of 13 amino acids. The CDR3 here is CASSLDHSVEQFF. CDR3 DNA sequence: TGTGCCAGCAGCTTGGATCATAGCGTCGAGCAGTTCTTC.

The V call is TRBV14, the J call TRBJ2-4, with a tentative D call TRBD2 (6 bases). CDR1 is SGHDN, CDR2 FVKESK, per germline. CDR3 length: 17 residues. Trimming stripped 0 bases from V and 3 bases from J, with 15 bases between. As DNA, the CDR3 is TGTGCCAGCAGCCAAGATGGACCATTGGGGGGCAAAAACATTCAGTACTTC. Protein product: CASSQDGPLGGKNIQYF.